This TCR beta chain was identified in a study of CD8 T cells in Susac syndrome. General study points: An acknowledgment was made by the study that its TCR sequencing and HLA analysis involved relatively few individuals.

The CDR3 loop spans 16 amino acids. Per the germline V gene, CDR1 is MNHNY and CDR2 is SVGAGI (reference sequence). V lost 0 bases, J lost 0 bases, and 6 bases lay in between. The table lists this clonotype with a count of one. Its antigen is unknown. A quantity of 0.5 to 1 ug RNA underwent reverse transcription using random hexamers. A multiplex approach, immunoSEQ multiplex PCR, amplified TCR beta CDR3 across 54 Vbeta and 13 Jbeta. MiXCR, applied by TCRdb to the immunoSEQ multiplex PCR reads, yields one record per CDR3 protein. The sample lists roughly 180,000 distinct CDR3 sequences; about 93% were seen once. The authors negatively isolated CD8+ and CD4+ T cells and FACS-enriched TEMRA cells.

The material sequenced was CD4+ T cells from PBMCs. This rearrangement joins TRBV6-6 to TRBJ2-6, with unresolved D. This sequence was found in a human donor with multiple sclerosis. The CDR3 reads CASSYSPISGANVLTF. CDR3 coding DNA: TGTGCCAGCAGTTACTCTCCAATCTCTGGGGCCAACGTCCTGACTTTC.